This T cell receptor beta chain was captured by sequencing in a study of blood T cell repertoires in COVID-19. Only in-frame clones appear in the TCRdb table, and some are missing; sequencing was by immunoSEQ multiplex PCR. The sample lists more than 45,000 clones; 86% were seen once. Specimen: peripheral blood. The TCR sequence derives from a human donor in a cohort sampled during active COVID-19.

DNA of the CDR3: TGTGCCAGCAGCCCCGCCCGACAGCGGGGTGAAGCTTTCTTT. Translated, it gives CASSPARQRGEAFF. The chain has TRBV11-1 and TRBJ1-1; D is perhaps TRBD1 (5 bases). V lost 5 bases and J 7 bases, leaving 17 bases between the germline ends. Germline CDR1 and CDR2: SGHAT and FQDESV (reference sequence). This CDR3 comprises 14 residues.